This TCR beta chain comes out of a study of cytomegalovirus exposure and HLA in healthy donors. Study outcomes and limitations: Exclusion as indistinguishable affected some V segments, including TRBV6-2 and TRBV6-3.

A word on this clone: The antigen remains undetermined.

Looked up from germline, CDR1 is MNHEY and CDR2 is SVGAGI. The CDR3 consists of 16 residues. V was clipped by 4 bases and J by 4 bases; unmatched bases: 11. The study ran its PCR with 60 Vbeta and 13 Jbeta primers. The method was immunoSEQ multiplex PCR; TCRdb's version includes in-frame clones alone and lacks a portion of them. Among more than 150,000 clones listed, about four fifths were seen once. Sequencing used PBMCs. This receptor was identified in a woman aged 50 to 60 in good health and CMV-seropositive. J is TRBJ1-2 and V is TRBV6-5; 8 nucleotides agree with TRBD1. CDR3 region: CASSFSGTGSPYGYTF. In DNA form, the CDR3 reads TGTGCCAGCAGTTTCTCCGGGACAGGTAGCCCCTATGGCTACACCTTC.